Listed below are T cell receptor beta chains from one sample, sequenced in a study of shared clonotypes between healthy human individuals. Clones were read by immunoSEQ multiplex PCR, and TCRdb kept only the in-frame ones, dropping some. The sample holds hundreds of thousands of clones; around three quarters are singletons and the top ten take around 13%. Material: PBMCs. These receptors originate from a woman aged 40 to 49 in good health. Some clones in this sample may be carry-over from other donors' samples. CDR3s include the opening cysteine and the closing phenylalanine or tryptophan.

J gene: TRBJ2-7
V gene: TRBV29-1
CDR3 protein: CSVKGDRKQYF

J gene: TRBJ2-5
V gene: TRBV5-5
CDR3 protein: CASSPERLETQYF

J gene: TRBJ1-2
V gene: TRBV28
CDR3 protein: CASSLNLGESYGYTF

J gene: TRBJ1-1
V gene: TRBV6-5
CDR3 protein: CASRPPGQVEAFF

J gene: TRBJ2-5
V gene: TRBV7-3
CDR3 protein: CASSHNLGGQEETQYF

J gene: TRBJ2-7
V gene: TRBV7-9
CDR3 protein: CASSDIRTAGDYEQYF

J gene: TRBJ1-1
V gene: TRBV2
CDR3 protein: CASSEVGRNTEAFF

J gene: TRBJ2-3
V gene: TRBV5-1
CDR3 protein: CASSLRDTQYF

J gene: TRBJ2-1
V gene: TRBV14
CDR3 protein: CASSHFQGQTYNEQFF

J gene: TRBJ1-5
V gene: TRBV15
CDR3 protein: CATSSEVPRVPQHF

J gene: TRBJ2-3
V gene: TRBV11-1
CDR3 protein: CASSHRTRTDTQYF

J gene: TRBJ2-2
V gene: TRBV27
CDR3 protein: CASSTTGGGELFF

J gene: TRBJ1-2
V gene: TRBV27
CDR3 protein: CASRQGGRARDGYTF

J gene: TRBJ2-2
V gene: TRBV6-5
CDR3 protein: CASQANTGELFF